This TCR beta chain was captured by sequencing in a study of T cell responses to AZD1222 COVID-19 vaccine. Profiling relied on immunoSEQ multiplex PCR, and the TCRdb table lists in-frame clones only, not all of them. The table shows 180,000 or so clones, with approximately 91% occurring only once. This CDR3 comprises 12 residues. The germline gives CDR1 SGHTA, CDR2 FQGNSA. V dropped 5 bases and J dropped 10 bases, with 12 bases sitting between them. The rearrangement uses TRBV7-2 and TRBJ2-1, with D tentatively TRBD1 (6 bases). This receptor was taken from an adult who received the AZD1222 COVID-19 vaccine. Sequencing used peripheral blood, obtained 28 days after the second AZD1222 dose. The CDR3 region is CASSLRTEEQFF. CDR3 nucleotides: TGTGCCAGCAGCCTACGGACAGAGGAGCAGTTCTTC.